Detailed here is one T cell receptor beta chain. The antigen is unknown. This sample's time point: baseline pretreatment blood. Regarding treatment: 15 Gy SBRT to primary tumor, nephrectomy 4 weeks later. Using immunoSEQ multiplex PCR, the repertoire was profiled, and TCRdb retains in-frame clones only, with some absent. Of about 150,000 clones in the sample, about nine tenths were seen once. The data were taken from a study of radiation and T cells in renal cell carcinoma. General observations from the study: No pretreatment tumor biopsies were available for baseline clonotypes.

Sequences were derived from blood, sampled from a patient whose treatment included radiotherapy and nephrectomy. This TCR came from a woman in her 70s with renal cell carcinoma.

The CDR3 sequence is CASSQDLAGGLKQFF. In DNA, the CDR3 is TGTGCCAGCAGCCAAGATCTAGCGGGGGGGCTTAAGCAGTTCTTC. The V and J genes are TRBV4-2 and TRBJ2-1; 12 nucleotides line up with TRBD2. CDR1 LGHNA and CDR2 YNFKEQ come from the germline V gene. Trimming cost V 0 bases and J 11 bases; bases outside gene matches: 5. The CDR3 runs 15 residues.